This T cell receptor (beta chain) was sequenced for a study of blood T cell repertoires in COVID-19. Sequencing used immunoSEQ multiplex PCR; TCRdb keeps in-frame clones, though not all of them. The data contain some 320,000 clones, about 87% of them singletons. CDR3 size: 17 residues. V usage is TRBV21-1 and J usage is TRBJ2-2; no DNA check was done on the table's D call, TRBD2. TRBV21-1 is listed as a pseudogene. The sample consisted of peripheral blood. The sequence came from a woman aged 50 to 60 who had recovered from COVID-19. CDR3 in amino acids: CASSQCYKTSGTGELFF. The CDR3, as DNA: TGTGCCAGCAGCCAATGTTATAAGACCTCGGGCACCGGGGAGCTGTTTTTT.